The rows below give T cell receptor beta chains drawn from one sample of a study of blood T cell repertoires in COVID-19. Assay: immunoSEQ multiplex PCR; the TCRdb copy retains only in-frame clones and omits some. The sample lists about 120,000 clones, 70% to 80% seen once, with 6.5% to 9% in the top ten. Sequenced material: peripheral blood. These receptor sequences come from a human donor in a cohort sampled during active COVID-19. Both conserved end residues are part of each CDR3. The D gene is left open where the match is weak. Some rows have no size entry. The others give once, few or many, or a class for an expanded clone.

d_gene	abundance	v_gene	j_gene	CDR3nt	CDR3aa
TRBD2	-	TRBV5-4	TRBJ2-1	TGTGCCAGCAGTTTATTGGGACTAGCCTCCGGAGGTGAGCAGTTCTTC	CASSLLGLASGGEQFF
-	-	TRBV6-4	TRBJ2-6	TGTGCCAGCAGTGTTTCAGGGGGGAGTGGGGCCAACGTCCTGACTTTC	CASSVSGGSGANVLTF
-	-	TRBV3-1/TRBV3-2	TRBJ2-7	TGTGCCAGCAGCCAAGAGGATAGAGGCTACGAGCAGTACTTC	CASSQEDRGYEQYF
TRBD1	-	TRBV5-8	TRBJ1-1	TGTGCCAGCAGCTTGGAAGGGGGCTCGAACACTGAAGCTTTCTTT	CASSLEGGSNTEAFF
TRBD1	-	TRBV28	TRBJ1-2	TGTGCCAGCAGTCCCCTGAGGGGGCGCGTTAGGTACTATGGCTACACCTTC	CASSPLRGRVRYYGYTF
TRBD2	-	TRBV7-9	TRBJ2-7	TGTGCCAGCAGCCCCGGGAGGGGGGAAGACGAGCAGTACTTC	CASSPGRGEDEQYF
-	-	TRBV2	TRBJ1-1	TGTGCCACCCGGGAGATGGGGAGCACTGAAGCTTTCTTT	CATREMGSTEAFF
-	-	TRBV7-9	TRBJ1-4	TGTGCCAGCAGCTTCGGTGCAACTAATGAAAAACTGTTTTTT	CASSFGATNEKLFF
-	few	TRBV30	TRBJ1-5	TGTGCCTGGAGTACAATAGGCGGCCAGCCCCAGCATTTT	CAWSTIGGQPQHF
-	-	TRBV5-1	TRBJ2-2	TGTGCCAGCAGCTTGGTTGGACAGTTCGGCGGGGAGCTGTTTTTT	CASSLVGQFGGELFF
-	-	TRBV2	TRBJ1-4	TGTGCCAGCAGAGCCACCAGGGGCCGTGAAAAACTGTTTTTT	CASRATRGREKLFF
TRBD1	few	TRBV7-3	TRBJ2-3	TGTGCCAGCAGCACGACAGGGACAGATACGCAGTATTTT	CASSTTGTDTQYF
TRBD2	-	TRBV19	TRBJ2-7	TGTGCCAGTAGTATCAGAGCGGGAGGTTCCTACGAGCAGTACTTC	CASSIRAGGSYEQYF
TRBD2	-	TRBV6-2/TRBV6-3	TRBJ2-7	TGTGCCAGCAGTAACCGACTAGCGGGAGGGCCGTACGAGCAGTACTTC	CASSNRLAGGPYEQYF
-	few	TRBV10-2	TRBJ2-7	TGCGCCAGCAGTGAGTCCTTCTACGAGCAGTACTTC	CASSESFYEQYF
-	-	TRBV18	TRBJ1-1	TGTGCCAGCTCACCTGCAGGGAGGGCGGACACTGAAGCTTTCTTT	CASSPAGRADTEAFF
TRBD1	few	TRBV6-5	TRBJ2-7	TGTGCCAGCTGGGACAGGTCCTCCTACGAGCAGTACTTC	CASWDRSSYEQYF
-	few	TRBV5-1	TRBJ1-2	TGCGCCAGCAGGTCCAGGGCAGACTATGGCTACACCTTC	CASRSRADYGYTF
TRBD1	-	TRBV7-8	TRBJ1-5	TGTGCCAGCGCCCGTTTGGAGGGGGCTAATCAGCCCCAGCATTTT	CASARLEGANQPQHF
-	-	TRBV30	TRBJ1-5	TGTGCCTGGAGTGTAGGGGGGGCTGGTCAGCCCCAGCATTTT	CAWSVGGAGQPQHF
TRBD1	few	TRBV19	TRBJ1-2	TGTGCCAGGATTCGGACAGGGTACTATGGCTACACCTTC	CARIRTGYYGYTF
-	-	TRBV4-1	TRBJ2-7	TGCGCCAGCAGCCAAGAGGCGACAATAAGGGCGGGCGAGCAGTACTTC	CASSQEATIRAGEQYF